The 8 T cell receptor beta chains below all came from one sample that was sequenced in a study of blood T cell repertoires in COVID-19. Assay used: immunoSEQ multiplex PCR; TCRdb lists only in-frame clones, some missing. The data hold around 320,000 clones, with around 91% observed a single time. Sequencing input: PBMCs or T cells enriched from blood (not recorded which). All receptors come from a woman under 30 with acute COVID-19.

This rearrangement joins TRBV28 to TRBJ1-5, with a weak D call TRBD1 (5 bases). Trimming took 8 bases from V and 6 from J, leaving 8 bases between them. The CDR3 contains 11 residues. CDR1 and CDR2 (germline): MDHEN, SYDVKM. The DNA for the CDR3 is TGTGCCAGCTCCGGGGGTCAGCCCCAGCATTTT. Protein: CASSGGQPQHF.

This clone has just a few counts. This chain joins TRBV5-1 and TRBJ2-3; D possibly corresponds to TRBD2 (6 bases). The V end was cut by 4 bases, the J end by 2 bases, with 14 bases between. This CDR3 has 15 amino acids. Per the germline V gene, CDR1 is SGHRS and CDR2 is YFSETQ. The CDR3 DNA reads TGCGCCAGCAGCCCCAGTCGGCGGGACACAGATACGCAGTATTTT. It encodes CASSPSRRDTDTQYF.

The gene calls are TRBV5-1 and TRBJ1-2; unclear D gene. V was shortened by 1 base and J by 2 bases, with 18 bases between the two germline ends. Germline CDR1 and CDR2: SGHRS and YFSETQ. The CDR3 is made up of 17 amino acids. CDR3 loop: CASSLNPTRESNYGYTF. Here the CDR3 DNA reads TGCGCCAGCAGCTTGAACCCCACCCGAGAATCCAACTATGGCTACACCTTC.

This chain uses TRBV3-1 (or the pseudogene TRBV3-2) with TRBJ2-3, with TRBD2 as a possible D gene (5 bases). The V end was cut by 4 bases, the J end by 3 bases, with 20 bases between. This CDR3 contains 17 residues. Germline assignment: CDR1 LGHDT and CDR2 YNNKEL (reference sequence). The CDR3 here is CASSPGKGLGGTDTQYF. The CDR3 nucleotides are TGTGCCAGCAGCCCCGGTAAGGGCCTTGGAGGAACAGATACGCAGTATTTT.

The rearrangement joins TRBV28 to TRBJ2-5; 13 bases are a match to TRBD2. The CDR3 has 15 amino acids. Trimming cost V 1 base and J 5 bases; bases outside gene matches: 1. The germline V gene encodes CDR1 MDHEN and CDR2 SYDVKM. CDR3 sequence reads: CASSLLTSGGETQYF. CDR3 nucleotide sequence: TGTGCCAGCAGTTTATTGACTAGCGGGGGGGAGACCCAGTACTTC. The whole variable domain, filled in from reference TRBV28 and TRBJ2-5, reads DVKVTQSSRYLVKRTGEKVFLECVQDMDHENMFWYRQDPGLGLRLIYFSYDVKMKEKGDIPEGYSVSREKKERFSLILESASTNQTSMYLCASSLLTSGGETQYFGPGTRLLVL.

The chain carries TRBV7-9 and TRBJ2-1, with D perhaps matching TRBD1 (5 bases). CDR3 size: 13 residues. Germline V lookup: CDR1 SEHNR, CDR2 FQNEAQ (reference sequence). Trimming cost V 5 bases and J 8 bases, with 13 bases left between them. The CDR3 is CASSVRQFDEQFF. The CDR3 coding sequence is TGTGCCAGCAGCGTGCGACAGTTCGATGAGCAGTTCTTC.

The chain joins TRBV6-5 to TRBJ2-1; D is possibly TRBD2 (6 bases). V lost 0 bases to trimming and J lost 4 bases, with 13 bases between them. This CDR3 contains 16 residues. Germline CDR1 is MNHEY and CDR2 is SVGAGI. The CDR3 sequence is CASSYSPGVPYNEQFF. Written as DNA, the CDR3 is TGTGCCAGCAGTTACTCACCGGGGGTTCCATACAATGAGCAGTTCTTC.

The chain recombines TRBV7-2 with TRBJ2-7; D remains ambiguous. This CDR3 contains 15 residues. V gave up 5 bases and J gave up 2 bases, with 16 bases separating them. CDR1 is SGHTA and CDR2 is FQGNSA in the germline V gene. CDR3 in DNA: TGTGCCAGCAGCCCGACCAGAGGTTTCACCTACGAGCAGTACTTC. As protein: CASSPTRGFTYEQYF.